Sequencing of this TCR beta chain was carried out in a study of blood T cell repertoires in COVID-19. Study in general: Samples representing acute and convalescent COVID-19 were sourced from the United States, Italy and Spain. Sample material is recorded as cDNA or gDNA derived from T cells, B-cell-depleted T cells, or PBMCs.

Only one count was recorded for this clone. Only in-frame clones appear in the TCRdb table, and some are missing; sequencing was by immunoSEQ multiplex PCR. The sample shows about 270,000 clones, roughly 89% of them seen only once. This TCR derives from a man aged 50 to 59 with acute or convalescent COVID-19. Sequencing was performed on peripheral blood.

CDR3: CASSVAGRGAAGELFF. CDR3 coding DNA: TGTGCCAGCAGCGTAGCCGGGCGGGGGGCAGCCGGGGAGCTGTTTTTT. V usage is TRBV9 and J usage is TRBJ2-2; TRBD2 matches 8 bases. J lost 6 bases, V lost 0 bases, and 7 bases had no gene match. The CDR3 sequence is 16 residues long. The V gene's germline CDR1 is SGDLS and CDR2 YYNGEE.